This TCR beta chain was captured in a study of blood T cell repertoires in COVID-19. As originally analysed: Amplification of reference gene primers provided the estimated nucleated cell counts. Assay: immunoSEQ multiplex PCR; the TCRdb copy retains only in-frame clones and omits some. The V and J calls and clone size are taken from that table; D and trimming were inferred from the DNA. Here the sample spans about 360,000 clones, 75% to 90% being singletons. Germline values: CDR1 SGHTA, CDR2 FQGNSA. The length of the CDR3 is 16 residues. V lost 5 bases to trimming and J lost 4 bases; unmatched junction nucleotides: 5.

V is TRBV7-2 and J is TRBJ2-3; 14 nucleotides line up with TRBD2. The sequence was collected from a woman aged 55-70 years with COVID-19, enrolled during active disease. Sequencing was done on a sample of peripheral blood. The CDR3 DNA is TGTGCCAGCAGCCTCGGACTAGCGGGGGGTCCAGATACGCAGTATTTT. It encodes CASSLGLAGGPDTQYF.